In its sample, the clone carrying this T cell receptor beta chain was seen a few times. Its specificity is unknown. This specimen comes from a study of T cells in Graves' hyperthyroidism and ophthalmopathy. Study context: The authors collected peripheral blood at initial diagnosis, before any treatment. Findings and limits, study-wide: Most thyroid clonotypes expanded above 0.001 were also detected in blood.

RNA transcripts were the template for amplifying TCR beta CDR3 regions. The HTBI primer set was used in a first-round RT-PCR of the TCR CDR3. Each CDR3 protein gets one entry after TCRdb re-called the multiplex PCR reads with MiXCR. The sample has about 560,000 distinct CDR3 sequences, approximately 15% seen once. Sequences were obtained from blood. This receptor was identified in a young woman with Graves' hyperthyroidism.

This CDR3 reads CASSPWTSGGRTDTQYF. CDR3 bases: TGTGCCAGCAGCCCGTGGACTAGCGGGGGAAGGACAGATACGCAGTATTTT. The chain has TRBV7-9 and TRBJ2-3; 13 bases match TRBD2. J gave up 3 bases and V 5 bases, and 8 bases lay outside the gene matches. The germline V gene encodes CDR1 SEHNR and CDR2 FQNEAQ (reference sequence). The CDR3 totals 17 residues.